Each of the 15 T cell receptor beta chains below was sequenced from the same sample in a study of shared clonotypes between healthy human individuals. Clones were read by immunoSEQ multiplex PCR, and TCRdb kept only the in-frame ones, dropping some. Found here are about half a million clones, 79% of them singletons; the top ten hold 13%. Material: PBMCs. These receptors came from a woman aged 40 to 50 in good health. Some clones in this sample may be carry-over from other donors' samples.

DNA for the CDR3: TGCAGCGTGGGAACGGGACACCTATACAATGAGCAGTTCTTC. It is translated as CSVGTGHLYNEQFF. V usage is TRBV29-1 and J usage is TRBJ2-1, with D possibly TRBD1 on 6 matching bases. The CDR3 is 14 residues long. Trimming cost V 6 bases and J 4 bases, with 16 bases left between them. CDR1 and CDR2 (germline): SQVTM, ANQGSEA.

The chain uses TRBV11-2 and TRBJ1-2, with D unresolved. Trimming stripped 0 bases from V and 1 base from J, with 9 bases between. This CDR3 is 15 amino acids long. Germline CDR1 SGHAT, CDR2 FQNNGV. CDR3 protein: CASSLDLGSNYGYTF. The CDR3 region has the DNA TGTGCCAGCAGCTTAGATCTAGGGAGTAACTATGGCTACACCTTC.

The chain carries TRBV6-5 and TRBJ1-5; D not resolved. Germline CDR1 and CDR2: MNHEY and SVGAGI. The V end lost 0 bases, the J end lost 4 bases, and 10 bases lay between the germline ends. This CDR3 has 15 amino acids. The CDR3 here is CASSYSSANNQPQHF. CDR3 DNA: TGTGCCAGCAGTTACTCGAGTGCCAATAATCAGCCCCAGCATTTT.

Comments on this clone: With a far larger clone one base away, a read error is the likely cause. The sample carries other DNA sequences with the same CDR3. This chain joins TRBV12-2 and TRBJ2-1; no check of the table's D call, TRBD2, against the DNA was made. TRBV12-2 is shown as a pseudogene. The CDR3 consists of 17 residues. The CDR3 DNA is TGTGCAAGTCGCTTAGGGGCCCTGGCGGGAGGGAGCGATGAGCAGTTCTTC. Translated: CASRLGALAGGSDEQFF.

The chain joins TRBV6-1 to TRBJ2-7; D perhaps matches TRBD2 (5 bases). The V and J ends lost 4 bases and 7 bases respectively, with 11 bases between them. This CDR3 region has 12 residues. Germline lookup yields CDR1 MNHNS and CDR2 SASEGT. The CDR3 loop reads CASSAWEREQYF. CDR3 sequence (DNA): TGTGCCAGCAGTGCTTGGGAGAGGGAGCAGTACTTC.

In DNA, the CDR3 is TGTGCCAGCAGACCTGGGACAGAGAATTTATACGAGCAGTACTTC. It codes for CASRPGTENLYEQYF. V usage is TRBV2 and J usage is TRBJ2-7, with 7 bases matching TRBD1. CDR3 size: 15 residues. The J segment lost 4 bases and the V segment lost 6 bases, leaving 12 bases of the junction unmatched. The germline gives CDR1 SNHLY, CDR2 FYNNEI.

The chain combines TRBV5-1 with TRBJ2-3; tentatively, D is TRBD2 (5 bases). The V and J ends lost 4 bases and 4 bases respectively, with 13 bases between them. The CDR3 is made up of 14 amino acids. Germline CDR1 reads SGHRS; CDR2 reads YFSETQ. Here the CDR3 DNA reads TGCGCCAGCAGCCTCTGGAGTAGCGCAGATACGCAGTATTTT. It specifies CASSLWSSADTQYF.

A note on this clone: This sequence may be a read error, since a much larger clone differs from it by one base. The rearrangement joins TRBV28 to TRBJ2-7, with 10 bases matching TRBD2. V gave up 2 bases and J gave up 3 bases; unmatched junction bases: 1. Per the germline V gene, CDR1 is MDHEN and CDR2 is SYDVKM. CDR3 size: 14 residues. The CDR3 nucleotides read TGTGCCAGCAGTTTAGGGACTAGCGTCTACGAGCAGTACTTC. This sequence encodes CASSLGTSVYEQYF.

The chain is built from TRBV9 and TRBJ1-3; D not resolved. V lost 4 bases to trimming and J lost 4 bases, with 9 bases between them. Germline lookup yields CDR1 SGDLS and CDR2 YYNGEE. This CDR3 has 13 residues. The CDR3 reads CASSSRRGNTIYF. CDR3 nucleotide sequence: TGTGCCAGCAGCTCCCGACGGGGAAACACCATATATTTT.

The gene calls are TRBV2 and TRBJ2-7; TRBD2 agrees at 9 bases. This CDR3 is built from 16 residues. CDR1 and CDR2 (germline): SNHLY, FYNNEI. After removal of 4 bases from V and 3 bases from J, the junction contained 10 bases not matched to a gene. The CDR3 sequence: CASSAVGLAGSYEQYF. DNA of the CDR3: TGTGCCAGCAGTGCGGTGGGTCTAGCGGGGAGCTACGAGCAGTACTTC.

The rearrangement joins TRBV10-3 to TRBJ2-2; no definite D call. The germline V gene has CDR1 ENHRY and CDR2 SYGVKD. The CDR3 runs 15 residues. The V end was cut by 3 bases, the J end by 7 bases, with 15 bases between. The CDR3 coding sequence is TGTGCCATCAGTGACTTAGGGCAGGCGAACGGGGAGCTGTTTTTT. Amino acid sequence: CAISDLGQANGELFF.

This chain joins TRBV9 and TRBJ2-2; the D is unclear. V lost 0 bases, J lost 1 base, and 4 bases lay in between. CDR1 and CDR2 from the germline V gene are SGDLS and YYNGEE. The CDR3 spans 14 residues. The chain's CDR3 is CASSVAGNTGELFF. As DNA, the CDR3 is TGTGCCAGCAGCGTAGCTGGGAACACCGGGGAGCTGTTTTTT.

This clone was seen a handful of times. The chain carries TRBV9 and TRBJ1-1; tentatively, D is TRBD1 (6 bases). The CDR3 contains 14 residues. Trimming shortened V by 0 bases and J by 3 bases, and 9 bases separated the two germline ends. CDR1 is SGDLS and CDR2 is YYNGEE in the germline V gene. The CDR3 region is CASSVVQGDTEAFF. The CDR3 DNA reads as TGTGCCAGCAGCGTAGTACAGGGAGACACTGAAGCTTTCTTT.

The table lists this clone with a few counts. The chain recombines TRBV10-1 with TRBJ2-1; 8 positions match TRBD1. CDR1 WNHNN and CDR2 SYGVQD come from the germline V gene (reference sequence). V gave up 2 bases and J gave up 7 bases; unmatched junction bases: 1. This CDR3 contains 13 residues. CDR3: CASSEGDRNEQFF. The CDR3, as DNA: TGCGCCAGCAGTGAGGGGGACAGGAATGAGCAGTTCTTC.

This clone was seen more than once but under ten times. The genes are TRBV28 and TRBJ2-7; 9 bases line up with TRBD1. The V and J ends lost 5 bases and 3 bases, in that order; junction bases with no gene match: 8. CDR3 length equals 15 residues. CDR1 is MDHEN and CDR2 is SYDVKM in the germline V gene. The CDR3 sequence is CASSTGTGYGYEQYF. CDR3 DNA: TGTGCCAGCAGTACCGGGACAGGGTACGGCTACGAGCAGTACTTC.